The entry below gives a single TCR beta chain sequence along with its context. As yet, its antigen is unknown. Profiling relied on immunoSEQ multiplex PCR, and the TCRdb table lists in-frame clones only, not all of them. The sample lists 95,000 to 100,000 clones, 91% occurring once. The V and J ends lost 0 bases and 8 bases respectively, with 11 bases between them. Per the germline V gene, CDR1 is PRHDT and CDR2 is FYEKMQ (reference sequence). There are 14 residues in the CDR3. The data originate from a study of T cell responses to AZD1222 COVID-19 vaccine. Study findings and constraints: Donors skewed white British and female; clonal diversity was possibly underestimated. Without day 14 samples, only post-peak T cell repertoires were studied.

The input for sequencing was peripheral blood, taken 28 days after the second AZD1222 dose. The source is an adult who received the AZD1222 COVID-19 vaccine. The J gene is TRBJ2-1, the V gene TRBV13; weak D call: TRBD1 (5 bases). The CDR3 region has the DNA TGTGCCAGCAGCTTAGGTCCCAGGGCAGATGAGCAGTTCTTC. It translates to CASSLGPRADEQFF. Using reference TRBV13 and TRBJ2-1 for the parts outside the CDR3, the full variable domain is AAGVIQSPRHLIKEKRETATLKCYPIPRHDTVYWYQQGPGQDPQFLISFYEKMQSDKGSIPDRFSAQQFSDYHSELNMSSLELGDSALYFCASSLGPRADEQFFGPGTRLTVL.